This record concerns one T cell receptor (beta chain) sequence. Its antigen is undetermined. This specimen comes from a study of Ad26.COV2.S vaccination and SARS-CoV-2 variants. At the level of the study: In the COV1001 trial, the donor was in the Ad26.COV2.S arm. Study-wide results and caveats: Total responses of T cells may have been underestimated by the analyses of TCR breadth and depth.

The assay was immunoSEQ multiplex PCR, and TCRdb's table has in-frame clones only and misses some. The profile covers 380,000 or so clones, with 86% appearing a single time and roughly 10% taken by the ten largest. Documented treatment: about 20 received Ad26.COV2.S at low or high dose, single or two shots; roughly 5 received placebo; per-sample allocation not given. Material that was analyzed had been drawn on day 63 after the first vaccine or placebo injection. Recruitment in Boston yielded a donor of adult age, 18-55 years. V was shortened by 5 bases and J by 1 base, with 12 bases between the two germline ends. Germline V gene data show CDR1 as SGHNT and CDR2 as YYREEE (reference sequence). The CDR3 is 15 amino acids.

The TCR comes from a person aged 18 to 65 who received the Ad26.COV2.S COVID-19 vaccine or a placebo. The specimen comprised peripheral blood, sampled in a trial of Ad26.COV2.S vaccine versus placebo. The gene calls are TRBV5-4 and TRBJ2-2; D might be TRBD1 (6 bases). The CDR3 nucleotides are TGTGCCAGCAGACCCCCGACAGGGAACACCGGGGAGCTGTTTTTT. Translation gives CASRPPTGNTGELFF.